These 27 T cell receptor beta chains came from one sample sequenced in a study. TCRdb processed the RT-PCR reads anew with MiXCR; each CDR3 protein has one entry. Among approximately 720,000 distinct CDR3 sequences listed, approximately 15% were seen once. The specimen was memory CD4+ T cells from blood. These receptors originate from a female donor in good health, serving as a healthy control.

The CDR3 sequence: CASSLGLRASGSNYEQYF. CDR3 DNA sequence: TGCGCCAGCAGCTTGGGACTCCGGGCCAGCGGGAGTAACTACGAGCAGTACTTC. The rearrangement uses TRBV5-1 and TRBJ2-7; 8 bases line up with TRBD2. V shed 0 bases, J shed 3 bases, and the junction held 14 bases outside the gene matches. Looked up from germline, CDR1 is SGHRS and CDR2 is YFSETQ. The CDR3 is 18 residues long.

This clonotype was seen ten or more times. This sequence joins TRBV4-2 and TRBJ1-6, with a weak D call TRBD1 (5 bases). The germline V and J ends were trimmed by 1 base and 6 bases, with 13 bases remaining between them. Germline loops: CDR1 LGHNA, CDR2 YNFKEQ. The CDR3 runs to 16 residues. CDR3 sequence reads: CASSQGLQGGNSPLHF. The CDR3 bases are TGTGCCAGCAGCCAAGGTTTGCAGGGAGGTAATTCACCCCTCCACTTT.

The sample holds a few counts of this clonotype. This chain links TRBV4-1 with TRBJ1-1; a weak D match, TRBD1 (6 bases). The CDR3 totals 17 residues. Germline V gene lookup returns CDR1 MGHRA and CDR2 YSYEKL. V lost 1 base to trimming and J lost 5 bases, with 20 bases between them. The CDR3 region has the DNA TGCGCCAGCAGCCAAGGAAGGTCGGGGGGCGCGGGGACTGAAGCTTTCTTT. Translating gives CASSQGRSGGAGTEAFF.

This clonotype was seen only a few times. V usage is TRBV15 and J usage is TRBJ2-1, with D perhaps assigned TRBD1 or TRBD2 (5 bases each). This CDR3 is built from 16 residues. From germline, CDR1 is LNHNV and CDR2 YYDKDF (reference sequence). Trimming pared 1 base from V and 8 bases from J, leaving 18 bases between. CDR3 residues: CATSRGGAGGLDEQFF. In nucleotides, the CDR3 is TGTGCCACCAGCAGAGGAGGGGCCGGCGGTTTGGATGAGCAGTTCTTC.

The sample holds many counts of this clonotype. The chain uses TRBV7-2 and TRBJ2-7; D may be TRBD1 (6 bases). V shed 1 base and J shed 3 bases, with 10 bases lying between them. Looked up from germline, CDR1 is SGHTA and CDR2 is FQGNSA. The CDR3 spans 14 residues. DNA for the CDR3: TGTGCCAGCAGCTTAGTCCGCAGGGGCTACGAGCAGTACTTC. The encoded protein is CASSLVRRGYEQYF.

The chain uses TRBV20-1 and TRBJ1-6, with TRBD1 identical over 7 bases. Germline V gene data show CDR1 as DFQATT and CDR2 as SNEGSKA (reference sequence). The CDR3 is 16 amino acids. The J segment lost 0 bases and the V segment lost 6 bases, leaving 8 bases of the junction unmatched. CDR3 loop: CSATDRLSSYNSPLHF. For the CDR3, the DNA is TGCAGTGCGACGGACAGGCTGAGCTCCTATAATTCACCCCTCCACTTT.

This clonotype was seen only a few times. The rearrangement uses TRBV12-3 or TRBV12-4 and TRBJ1-1, with TRBD1 as a possible D gene (6 bases). The CDR3 is 15 amino acids. Trimming stripped 6 bases from V and 2 bases from J, with 16 bases between. The CDR3 loop is CASSSGGGPNTEAFF. The CDR3 nucleotides read TGTGCCAGCAGCAGTGGGGGGGGGCCCAACACTGAAGCTTTCTTT.

In this sample, this clonotype turned up a few times. The CDR3: CASSSKSSGQGAYSGNTIYF. The CDR3 DNA reads TGTGCCAGCAGCAGCAAATCCTCGGGACAGGGGGCTTACTCTGGAAACACCATATATTTT. This sequence joins TRBV9 and TRBJ1-3; 12 bases are shared with TRBD1. The ends lost 4 bases at V and 0 bases at J; junction bases unmatched: 14. The germline V gene encodes CDR1 SGDLS and CDR2 YYNGEE. The CDR3 extends over 20 amino acids.

This clonotype came up many times. This chain links TRBV7-2 with TRBJ2-7; D tentatively fits TRBD1 or TRBD2 (5 bases each). This CDR3 spans 15 amino acids. Germline values: CDR1 SGHTA, CDR2 FQGNSA. Trimming removed 5 bases from V and 1 base from J, with 15 bases in between. CDR3 in DNA: TGTGCCAGCAGCCGTGCCGGGACGGATTCCTACGAGCAGTACTTC. This encodes CASSRAGTDSYEQYF.

This chain uses TRBV28 with TRBJ2-7, with D perhaps TRBD1 (6 bases). Germline CDR1 MDHEN, CDR2 SYDVKM. The length of the CDR3 is 14 residues. The V end was cut by 7 bases, the J end by 6 bases, with 19 bases between. The CDR3 loop is CASTQPGQTSEQYF. CDR3 DNA sequence: TGTGCCAGCACCCAACCGGGACAAACCTCCGAGCAGTACTTC.

This clonotype showed up just a few times. The chain joins TRBV6-5 to TRBJ2-7; D not resolved. The length of the CDR3 is 16 residues. Deletions cut 0 bases from V and 0 bases from J, with 12 bases between. Germline V CDR1 and CDR2: MNHEY, SVGAGI. This chain's CDR3 is CASSYSRPPSSYEQYF. CDR3 bases: TGTGCCAGCAGTTACTCGAGGCCACCGAGCTCCTACGAGCAGTACTTC.

This clonotype has more than one count but fewer than ten. This chain joins TRBV6-5 and TRBJ1-1; tentative D call: TRBD1 (5 bases). Trimming left V 6 bases short and J 8 bases short, with 16 bases between. The V gene's germline CDR1 is MNHEY and CDR2 SVGAGI. The CDR3 spans 13 residues. The CDR3 sequence is CASSPGTFTEAFF. CDR3 nucleotide sequence: TGTGCCAGCAGCCCCGGGACGTTCACCGAAGCTTTCTTT.

This chain joins TRBV28 and TRBJ2-3, with no clear D. Germline V lookup: CDR1 MDHEN, CDR2 SYDVKM. The length of the CDR3 is 14 residues. Trimming stripped 5 bases from V and 7 bases from J, with 16 bases between. The CDR3 coding sequence is TGTGCCAGCAGTACGGCCCAAACTATATATACGCAGTATTTT. This codes for CASSTAQTIYTQYF.

At least ten counts were recorded for this clonotype. J is TRBJ2-2 and V is TRBV6-5; D perhaps matches TRBD1 (6 bases). Trimming pared 6 bases from V and 1 base from J, leaving 15 bases between. Germline-derived CDR1 and CDR2 are MNHEY and SVGAGI. The CDR3 covers 16 residues. The DNA of the CDR3 is TGTGCCAGCAGAACCGGGGACACTTTGAACACCGGGGAGCTGTTTTTT. Translated, it gives CASRTGDTLNTGELFF.

The J gene is TRBJ1-5, the V gene TRBV24-1; D unclear. Looked up from germline, CDR1 is KGHDR and CDR2 is SFDVKD. Deletions cut 0 bases from V and 4 bases from J, with 0 bases between. The CDR3 is 12 residues long. CDR3 protein: CATSDLNQPQHF. The CDR3 bases are TGTGCCACCAGTGATTTGAATCAGCCCCAGCATTTT.

This clonotype came up many times. J is TRBJ2-2 and V is TRBV4-3, with D maybe TRBD1 (6 bases). Between the trimmed V and J ends, which lost 1 base and 1 base, there was a span of 16 bases. The germline gives CDR1 LGHNA, CDR2 YSLEER. The CDR3 extends over 18 amino acids. CDR3 in amino acids: CASSQGADRDMNTGELFF. CDR3 nucleotide sequence: TGCGCCAGCAGCCAAGGAGCAGACCGGGACATGAACACCGGGGAGCTGTTTTTT.

This clonotype has more than one count but fewer than ten. This chain joins TRBV6-5 and TRBJ2-2; D perhaps matches TRBD1 (6 bases). The V end was cut by 4 bases, the J end by 7 bases, with 19 bases between. The CDR3 contains 16 residues. From germline, CDR1 is MNHEY and CDR2 SVGAGI. DNA for the CDR3: TGTGCCAGCAGTTCGAGAAGACAGGCGTTTGGCGGGGAGCTGTTTTTT. It specifies CASSSRRQAFGGELFF.

This clonotype came up a few times. The V gene is TRBV6-1, the J gene TRBJ1-5; 7 bases match TRBD1. Trimming at V came to 4 bases and at J to 4 bases, leaving 7 bases not matched to a gene. CDR3 length: 15 residues. The germline gives CDR1 MNHNS, CDR2 SASEGT. Here the CDR3 reads CASSVTTGRNQPQHF. Here the CDR3 DNA reads TGTGCCAGCAGTGTGACGACAGGGAGAAATCAGCCCCAGCATTTT.

This clonotype was observed at least ten times. The rearrangement links TRBV5-1 to TRBJ2-7, with TRBD2 identical over 11 bases. Germline V gives CDR1 SGHRS, CDR2 YFSETQ. The CDR3 has 14 amino acids. The V and J ends lost 2 bases and 3 bases, in that order; junction bases with no gene match: 1. The CDR3 sequence: CASSFGTSGYEQYF. The CDR3 DNA follows: TGCGCCAGCAGCTTTGGGACTAGCGGCTACGAGCAGTACTTC. The full variable domain, in which reference TRBV5-1 and TRBJ2-7 provide the parts outside the CDR3, is KAGVTQTPRYLIKTRGQQVTLSCSPISGHRSVSWYQQTPGQGLQFLFEYFSETQRNKGNFPGRFSGRQFSNSRSEMNVSTLELGDSALYLCASSFGTSGYEQYFGPGTRLTVT.

This clonotype was observed a handful of times. The rearrangement links TRBV3-1 to TRBJ2-5; D is perhaps TRBD1 (5 bases). This CDR3 has 15 amino acids. V was clipped by 4 bases and J by 3 bases, with 15 bases between them. Germline assignment: CDR1 LGHDT and CDR2 YNNKEL (reference sequence). This CDR3 reads CASSPEWAGKETQYF. CDR3 sequence (DNA): TGTGCCAGCAGCCCTGAATGGGCAGGGAAAGAGACCCAGTACTTC.

V and J are TRBV27 and TRBJ2-7; a possible D gene is TRBD2 (5 bases). Germline CDR1 is MNHEY and CDR2 is SMNVEV (reference sequence). The CDR3 runs 15 residues. Trimming took 2 bases from V and 0 from J, leaving 11 bases between them. In nucleotides, the CDR3 is TGTGCCAGCAGTTTACGGCGGGCGTACTCCTACGAGCAGTACTTC. It translates to CASSLRRAYSYEQYF.

This clonotype appeared many times. The chain recombines TRBV5-6 with TRBJ2-1; possibly TRBD2 for D (5 bases). CDR1 and CDR2 from the germline V gene are SGHDT and YYEEEE. The CDR3 loop spans 12 amino acids. V lost 4 bases to trimming and J lost 14 bases, with 16 bases between them. The CDR3 DNA reads as TGTGCCAGCAGCCCGACGGCGCAAGCGGAGTTCTTC. Encoded protein: CASSPTAQAEFF. Together with reference TRBV5-6 and TRBJ2-1, the CDR3 gives the full variable domain: DAGVTQSPTHLIKTRGQQVTLRCSPKSGHDTVSWYQQALGQGPQFIFQYYEEEERQRGNFPDRFSGHQFPNYSSELNVNALLLGDSALYLCASSPTAQAEFFGPGTRLTVL.

This clonotype was seen at least ten times. V usage is TRBV4-1 and J usage is TRBJ2-7; 8 bases match TRBD2. The CDR3 covers 15 residues. Per the germline V gene, CDR1 is MGHRA and CDR2 is YSYEKL. The trim removed 2 bases at V and 7 bases at J, leaving 10 bases unmatched. CDR3: CASSQSGTRGPEQYF. CDR3 nucleotides: TGCGCCAGCAGCCAATCCGGGACTAGGGGTCCGGAGCAGTACTTC.

This rearrangement joins TRBV7-2 to TRBJ2-1, with a tentative D call TRBD2 (6 bases). The length of the CDR3 is 15 residues. V was cut by 5 bases and J by 5 bases, with 16 bases left in between. Germline V gene data show CDR1 as SGHTA and CDR2 as FQGNSA. The CDR3: CASSPQSGVNNEQFF. CDR3 sequence (DNA): TGTGCCAGCAGCCCCCAGTCGGGAGTTAACAATGAGCAGTTCTTC. Looking up the rest from reference TRBV7-2 and TRBJ2-1 gives the full variable domain: GAGVSQSPSNKVTEKGKDVELRCDPISGHTALYWYRQSLGQGLEFLIYFQGNSAPDKSGLPSDRFSAERTGGSVSTLTIQRTQQEDSAVYLCASSPQSGVNNEQFFGPGTRLTVL.

This clonotype came up once. The rearrangement joins TRBV5-4 to TRBJ2-1, with TRBD2 identical over 11 bases. Germline V gene lookup returns CDR1 SGHNT and CDR2 YYREEE (reference sequence). This CDR3 has 16 amino acids. Unmatched junction bases numbered 3, after V lost 0 bases and J lost 4 bases. CDR3 DNA: TGTGCCAGCAGCTTGGTACTAGCGGGGGCATACAATGAGCAGTTCTTC. It codes for CASSLVLAGAYNEQFF. Looking up the rest from reference TRBV5-4 and TRBJ2-1 gives the full variable domain: ETGVTQSPTHLIKTRGQQVTLRCSSQSGHNTVSWYQQALGQGPQFIFQYYREEENGRGNFPPRFSGLQFPNYSSELNVNALELDDSALYLCASSLVLAGAYNEQFFGPGTRLTVL.

A few counts support this clonotype. This chain connects TRBV7-2 to TRBJ2-3, with D maybe TRBD2 (6 bases). The germline CDR1 and CDR2 sequences are SGHTA and FQGNSA. The CDR3 runs to 15 residues. The V and J ends lost 5 bases and 2 bases respectively, with 14 bases between them. The DNA of the CDR3 is TGTGCCAGCAGCCCCGCGCGCGGGACCACAGATACGCAGTATTTT. As protein: CASSPARGTTDTQYF.

At least ten counts were recorded for this clonotype. The chain recombines TRBV7-3 with TRBJ2-1; TRBD2 matches at 13 bases. Germline V gives CDR1 SGHTA, CDR2 FQGTGA. The CDR3 runs 17 residues. J was trimmed by 8 bases and V by 2 bases; bases with no gene match: 9. CDR3 in DNA: TGTGCCAGCAGCTTAGGAGCTGGGACTAGCGGGACCCATGAGCAGTTCTTC. As protein: CASSLGAGTSGTHEQFF.